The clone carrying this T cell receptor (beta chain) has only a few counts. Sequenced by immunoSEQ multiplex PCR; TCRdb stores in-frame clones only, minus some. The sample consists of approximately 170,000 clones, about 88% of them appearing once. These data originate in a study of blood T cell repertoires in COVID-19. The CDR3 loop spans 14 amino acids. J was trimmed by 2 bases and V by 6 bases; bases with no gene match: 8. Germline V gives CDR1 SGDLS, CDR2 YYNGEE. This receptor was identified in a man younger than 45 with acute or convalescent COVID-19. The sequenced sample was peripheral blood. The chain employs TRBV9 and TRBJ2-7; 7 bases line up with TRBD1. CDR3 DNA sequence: TGTGCCAGCACCCCAACAGGGGACCCCTACGAGCAGTACTTC. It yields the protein CASTPTGDPYEQYF.